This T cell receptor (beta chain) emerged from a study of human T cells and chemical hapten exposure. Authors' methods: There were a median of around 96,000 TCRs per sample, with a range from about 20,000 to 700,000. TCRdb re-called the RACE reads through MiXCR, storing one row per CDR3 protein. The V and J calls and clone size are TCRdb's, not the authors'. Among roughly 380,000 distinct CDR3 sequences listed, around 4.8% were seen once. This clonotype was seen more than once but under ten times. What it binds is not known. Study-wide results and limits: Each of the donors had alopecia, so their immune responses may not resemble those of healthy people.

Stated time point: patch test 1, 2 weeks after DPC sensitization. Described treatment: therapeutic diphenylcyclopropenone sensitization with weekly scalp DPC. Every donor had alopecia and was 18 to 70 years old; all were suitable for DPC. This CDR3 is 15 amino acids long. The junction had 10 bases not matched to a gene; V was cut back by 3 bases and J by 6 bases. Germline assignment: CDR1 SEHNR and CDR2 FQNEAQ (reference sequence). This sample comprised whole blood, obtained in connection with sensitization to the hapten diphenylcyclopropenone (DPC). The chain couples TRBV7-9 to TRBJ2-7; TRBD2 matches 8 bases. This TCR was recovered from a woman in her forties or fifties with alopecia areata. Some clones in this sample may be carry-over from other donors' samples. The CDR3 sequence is CASSFRAGEPPEQYF. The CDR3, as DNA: TGTGCCAGCAGCTTTAGAGCGGGAGAGCCGCCCGAGCAGTACTTC.